The clone carrying this TCR beta chain has just one count. Germline CDR1 is SEHNR and CDR2 is FQNEAQ (reference sequence). This CDR3 is built from 14 residues. Trimming removed 4 bases from V and 1 base from J, with 10 bases in between. The sample originates from a study of blood T cell repertoires in COVID-19. On the study more broadly: Samples taken during acute and convalescent COVID-19 were collected in the United States, Italy and Spain. PBMCs, B-cell-depleted T cells, or T cells provided the cDNA or gDNA that made up the material.

Assay: immunoSEQ multiplex PCR; the TCRdb copy retains only in-frame clones and omits some. The sample shows 95,000 to 110,000 clones, 70% to 90% of them seen only once. The TCR was taken from a woman aged 55-70 years with acute or convalescent COVID-19. The sequencing input was peripheral blood. The V call is TRBV7-9, the J call TRBJ1-1; D may be TRBD1 (5 bases). CDR3 nucleotide sequence: TGTGCCAGCAGCTCCCAGACAGAGAACACTGAAGCTTTCTTT. Translation gives CASSSQTENTEAFF.